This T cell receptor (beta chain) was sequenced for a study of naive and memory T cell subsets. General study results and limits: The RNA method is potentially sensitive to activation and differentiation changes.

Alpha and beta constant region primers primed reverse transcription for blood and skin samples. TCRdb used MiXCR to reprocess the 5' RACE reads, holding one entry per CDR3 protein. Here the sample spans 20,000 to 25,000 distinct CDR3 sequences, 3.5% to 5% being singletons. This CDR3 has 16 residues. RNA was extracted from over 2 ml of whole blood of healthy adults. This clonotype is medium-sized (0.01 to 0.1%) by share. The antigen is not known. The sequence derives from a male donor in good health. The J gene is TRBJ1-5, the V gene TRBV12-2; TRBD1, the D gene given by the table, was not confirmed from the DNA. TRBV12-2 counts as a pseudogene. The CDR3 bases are TGTGCAAGTCGCTTCCCCTGGACAGGGATGGATCAGCCCCAGCATTTT. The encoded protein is CASRFPWTGMDQPQHF.